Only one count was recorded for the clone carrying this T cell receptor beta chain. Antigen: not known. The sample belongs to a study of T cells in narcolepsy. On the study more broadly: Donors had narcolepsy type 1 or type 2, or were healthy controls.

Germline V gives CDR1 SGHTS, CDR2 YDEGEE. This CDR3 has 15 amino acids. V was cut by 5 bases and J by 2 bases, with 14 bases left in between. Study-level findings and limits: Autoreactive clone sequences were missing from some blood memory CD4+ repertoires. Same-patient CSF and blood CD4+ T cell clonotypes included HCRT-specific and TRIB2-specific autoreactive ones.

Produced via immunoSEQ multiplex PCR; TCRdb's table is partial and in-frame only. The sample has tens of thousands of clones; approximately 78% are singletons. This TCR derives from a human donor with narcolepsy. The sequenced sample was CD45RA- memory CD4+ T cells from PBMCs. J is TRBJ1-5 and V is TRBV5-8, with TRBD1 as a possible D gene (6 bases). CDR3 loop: CASRYLPGGNQPQHF. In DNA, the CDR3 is TGTGCCAGCAGGTATTTACCAGGGGGCAATCAGCCCCAGCATTTT.